Detailed here is one TCR beta chain. The antigen remains unidentified. Repertoires were generated with immunoSEQ multiplex PCR, while TCRdb's copy carries only in-frame clones and drops some. Counted here are roughly 170,000 clones, 90% occurring once; the ten biggest clones make up roughly 3.1%. The entry originates in a study of T cell responses to AZD1222 COVID-19 vaccine. About the study: Timing groups of about 4 and about 12 weeks for second doses were pooled. Whole-study findings and limits: White British ancestry dominated among donors, who included more females, and clonal diversity was possibly underestimated. A rise in Spike-specific TCR breadth and depth followed two AZD1222 doses. Just a handful of AZD1222 recipients tested seropositive at baseline.

The sequencing here drew on peripheral blood, taken on day 0 of AZD1222 vaccination. The clonotype comes from an adult in good health.

The CDR3 DNA is TGTGCCAGCAGTTACTGGGGACAGGGGAACTATGGCTACACCTTC. This translates into CASSYWGQGNYGYTF. The V gene is TRBV6-5, the J gene TRBJ1-2; 10 nucleotides align to TRBD1. Germline loops: CDR1 MNHEY, CDR2 SVGAGI. The CDR3 spans 15 residues. The V segment lost 1 base and the J segment 2 bases; nucleotides outside the gene matches: 1.